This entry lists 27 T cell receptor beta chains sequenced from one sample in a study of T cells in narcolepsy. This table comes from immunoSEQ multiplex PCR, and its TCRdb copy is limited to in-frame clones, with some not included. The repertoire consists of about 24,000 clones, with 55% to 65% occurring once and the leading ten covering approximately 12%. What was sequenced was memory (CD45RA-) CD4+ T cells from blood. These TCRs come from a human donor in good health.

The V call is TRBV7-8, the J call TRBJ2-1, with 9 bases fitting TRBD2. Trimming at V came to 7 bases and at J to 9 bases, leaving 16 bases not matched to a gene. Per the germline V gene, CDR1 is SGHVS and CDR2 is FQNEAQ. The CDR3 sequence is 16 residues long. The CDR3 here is CASNSRGVAGVGEQFF. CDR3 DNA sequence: TGTGCCAGCAACTCCCGGGGGGTAGCGGGAGTCGGTGAGCAGTTCTTC.

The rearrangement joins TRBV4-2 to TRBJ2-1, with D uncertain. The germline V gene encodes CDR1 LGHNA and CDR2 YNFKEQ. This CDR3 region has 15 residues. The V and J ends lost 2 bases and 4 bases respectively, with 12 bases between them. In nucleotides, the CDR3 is TGTGCCAGCAGCCAATCAGAATCCGTGTACAATGAGCAGTTCTTC. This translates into CASSQSESVYNEQFF.

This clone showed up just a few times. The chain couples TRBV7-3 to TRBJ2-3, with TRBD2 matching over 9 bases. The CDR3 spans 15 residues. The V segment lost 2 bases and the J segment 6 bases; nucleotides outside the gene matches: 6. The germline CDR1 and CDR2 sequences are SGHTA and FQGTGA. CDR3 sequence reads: CASSLGGRAVDTQYF. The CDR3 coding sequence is TGTGCCAGCAGCTTAGGCGGGAGGGCCGTGGATACGCAGTATTTT.

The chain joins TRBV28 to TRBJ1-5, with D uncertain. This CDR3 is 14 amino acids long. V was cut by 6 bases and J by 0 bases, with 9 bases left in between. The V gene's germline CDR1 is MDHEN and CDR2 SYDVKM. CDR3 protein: CASRGSYSNQPQHF. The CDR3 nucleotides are TGTGCCAGCAGGGGCAGCTATAGCAATCAGCCCCAGCATTTT.

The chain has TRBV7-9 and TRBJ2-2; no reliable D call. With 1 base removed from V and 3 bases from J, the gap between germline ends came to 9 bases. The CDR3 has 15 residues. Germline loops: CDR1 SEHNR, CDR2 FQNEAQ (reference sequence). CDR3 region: CASSLGPEYTGELFF. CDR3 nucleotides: TGTGCCAGCAGCTTAGGTCCGGAGTACACCGGGGAGCTGTTTTTT. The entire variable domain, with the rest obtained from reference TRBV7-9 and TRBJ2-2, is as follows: DTGVSQNPRHKITKRGQNVTFRCDPISEHNRLYWYRQTLGQGPEFLTYFQNEAQLEKSRLLSDRFSAERPKGSFSTLEIQRTEQGDSAMYLCASSLGPEYTGELFFGEGSRLTVL.

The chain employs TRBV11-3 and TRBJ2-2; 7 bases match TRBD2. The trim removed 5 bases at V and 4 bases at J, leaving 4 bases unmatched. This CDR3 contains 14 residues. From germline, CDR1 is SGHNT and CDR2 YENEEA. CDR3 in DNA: TGTGCCAGCAGCCCCGGGGGGTCCACCGGGGAGCTGTTTTTT. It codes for CASSPGGSTGELFF.

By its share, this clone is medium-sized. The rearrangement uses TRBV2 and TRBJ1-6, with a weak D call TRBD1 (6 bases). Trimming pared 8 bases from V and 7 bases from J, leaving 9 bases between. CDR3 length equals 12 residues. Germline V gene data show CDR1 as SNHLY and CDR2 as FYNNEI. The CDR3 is CASRDTNSPLHF. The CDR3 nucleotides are TGTGCCAGCCGGGACACCAATTCACCCCTCCACTTT.

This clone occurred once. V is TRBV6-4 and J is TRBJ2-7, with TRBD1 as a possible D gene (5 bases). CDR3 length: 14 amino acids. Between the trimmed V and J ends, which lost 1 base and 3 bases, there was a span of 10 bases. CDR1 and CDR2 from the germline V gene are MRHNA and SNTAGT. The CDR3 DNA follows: TGTGCCAGCAGTGACTGGCAAGGGGACTACGAGCAGTACTTC. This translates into CASSDWQGDYEQYF.

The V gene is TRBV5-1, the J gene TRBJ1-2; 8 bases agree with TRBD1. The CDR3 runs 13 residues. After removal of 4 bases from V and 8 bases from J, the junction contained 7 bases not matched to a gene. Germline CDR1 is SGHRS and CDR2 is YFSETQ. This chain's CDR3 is CASSGTGGRGYTF. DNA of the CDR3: TGCGCCAGCAGCGGAACAGGGGGGCGGGGCTACACCTTC.

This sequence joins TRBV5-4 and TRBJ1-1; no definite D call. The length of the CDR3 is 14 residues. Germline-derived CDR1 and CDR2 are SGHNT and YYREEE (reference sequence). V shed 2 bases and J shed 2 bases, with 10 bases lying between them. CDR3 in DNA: TGTGCCAGCAGCTTCGGACTGACTAACACTGAAGCTTTCTTT. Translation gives CASSFGLTNTEAFF.

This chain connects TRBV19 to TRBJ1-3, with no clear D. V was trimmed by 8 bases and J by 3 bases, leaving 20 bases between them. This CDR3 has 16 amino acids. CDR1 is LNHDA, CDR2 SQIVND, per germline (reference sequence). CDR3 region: CASSAKGRPIGNTIYF. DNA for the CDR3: TGTGCCAGTTCGGCTAAAGGACGGCCTATTGGAAACACCATATATTTT.

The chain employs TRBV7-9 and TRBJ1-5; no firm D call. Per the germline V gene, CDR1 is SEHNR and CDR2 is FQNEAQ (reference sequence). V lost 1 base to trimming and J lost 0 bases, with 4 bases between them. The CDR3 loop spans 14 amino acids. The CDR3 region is CASSLGHSNQPQHF. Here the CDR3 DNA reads TGTGCCAGCAGCTTAGGACATAGCAATCAGCCCCAGCATTTT.

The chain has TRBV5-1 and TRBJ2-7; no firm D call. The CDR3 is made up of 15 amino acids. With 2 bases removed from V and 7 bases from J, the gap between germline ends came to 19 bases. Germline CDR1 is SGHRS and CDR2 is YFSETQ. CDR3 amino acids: CASSFSQTPSSEQYF. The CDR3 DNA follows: TGCGCCAGCAGCTTCTCCCAGACCCCTTCCTCGGAGCAGTACTTC.

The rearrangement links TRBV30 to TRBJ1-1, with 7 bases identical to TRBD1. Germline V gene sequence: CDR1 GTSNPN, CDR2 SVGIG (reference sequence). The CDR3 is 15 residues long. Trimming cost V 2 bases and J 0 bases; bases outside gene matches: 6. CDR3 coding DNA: TGTGCCTGGAGTTTGAGGACAGGTTTGAACACTGAAGCTTTCTTT. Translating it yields CAWSLRTGLNTEAFF.

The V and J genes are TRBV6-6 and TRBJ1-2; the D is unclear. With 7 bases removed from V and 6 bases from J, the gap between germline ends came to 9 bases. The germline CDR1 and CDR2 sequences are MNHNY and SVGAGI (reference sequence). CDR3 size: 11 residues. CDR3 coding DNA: TGTGCCAGCAACACAAAGGATGGCTACACCTTC. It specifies CASNTKDGYTF.

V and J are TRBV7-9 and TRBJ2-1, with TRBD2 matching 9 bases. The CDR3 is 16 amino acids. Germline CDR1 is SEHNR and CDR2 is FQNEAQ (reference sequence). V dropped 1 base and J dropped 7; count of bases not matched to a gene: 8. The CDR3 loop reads CASSLVSGRRANEQFF. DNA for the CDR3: TGTGCCAGCAGCTTAGTGAGCGGGAGGAGGGCTAATGAGCAGTTCTTC.

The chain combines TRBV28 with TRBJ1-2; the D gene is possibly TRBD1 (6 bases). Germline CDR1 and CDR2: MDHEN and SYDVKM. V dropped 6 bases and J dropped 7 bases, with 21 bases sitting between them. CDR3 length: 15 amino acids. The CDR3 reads CASRLPGQPNRGYTF. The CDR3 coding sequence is TGTGCCAGCAGGCTCCCGGGACAACCGAACCGTGGCTACACCTTC.

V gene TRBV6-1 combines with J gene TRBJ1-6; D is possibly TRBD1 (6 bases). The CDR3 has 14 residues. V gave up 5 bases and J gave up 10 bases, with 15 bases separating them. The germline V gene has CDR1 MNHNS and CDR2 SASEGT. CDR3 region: CASSLKGEWSPLHF. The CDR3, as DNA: TGTGCCAGCAGTCTTAAGGGGGAGTGGTCACCCCTCCACTTT.

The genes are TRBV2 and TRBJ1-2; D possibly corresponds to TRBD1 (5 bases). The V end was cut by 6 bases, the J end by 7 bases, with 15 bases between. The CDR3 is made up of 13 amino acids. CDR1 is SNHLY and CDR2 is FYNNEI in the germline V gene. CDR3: CASRGDGLGGYTF. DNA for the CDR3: TGTGCCAGCAGAGGGGACGGTTTGGGTGGCTACACCTTC.

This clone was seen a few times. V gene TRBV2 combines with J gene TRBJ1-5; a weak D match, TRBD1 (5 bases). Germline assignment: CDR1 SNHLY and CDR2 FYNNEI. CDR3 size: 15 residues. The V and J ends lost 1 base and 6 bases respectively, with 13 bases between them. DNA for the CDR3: TGTGCCAGCAGTGAAGGTTCAGGGTTTACTCAGCCCCAGCATTTT. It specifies CASSEGSGFTQPQHF.

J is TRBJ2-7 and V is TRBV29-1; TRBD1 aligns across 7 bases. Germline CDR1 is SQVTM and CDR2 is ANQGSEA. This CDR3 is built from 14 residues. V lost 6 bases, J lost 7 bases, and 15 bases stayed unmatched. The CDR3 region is CSVSNPRGYGEQYF. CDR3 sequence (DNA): TGCAGCGTCTCCAACCCCAGGGGGTACGGGGAGCAGTACTTC.

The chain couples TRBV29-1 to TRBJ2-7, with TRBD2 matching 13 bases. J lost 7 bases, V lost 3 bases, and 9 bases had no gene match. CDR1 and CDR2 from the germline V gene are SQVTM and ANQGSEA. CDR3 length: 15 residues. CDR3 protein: CSVDTGLAGDWEQYF. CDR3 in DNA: TGCAGCGTTGACACCGGACTAGCGGGAGATTGGGAGCAGTACTTC.

This CDR3 reads CASSHPELGTKETQYF. The CDR3 DNA follows: TGCGCCAGCAGCCACCCGGAGCTGGGCACTAAAGAGACCCAGTACTTC. The chain recombines TRBV4-1 with TRBJ2-5; no clear D gene. The CDR3 is 16 amino acids. The V gene lost 3 bases and the J gene lost 3 bases, with 17 bases spanning the gap. CDR1 and CDR2 (germline): MGHRA, YSYEKL.

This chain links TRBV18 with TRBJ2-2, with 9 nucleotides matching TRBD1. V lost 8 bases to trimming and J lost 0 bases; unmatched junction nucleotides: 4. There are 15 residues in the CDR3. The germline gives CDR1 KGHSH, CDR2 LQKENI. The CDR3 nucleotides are TGTGCCAGCATCCGGGACAGGGCGAACACCGGGGAGCTGTTTTTT. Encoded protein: CASIRDRANTGELFF.

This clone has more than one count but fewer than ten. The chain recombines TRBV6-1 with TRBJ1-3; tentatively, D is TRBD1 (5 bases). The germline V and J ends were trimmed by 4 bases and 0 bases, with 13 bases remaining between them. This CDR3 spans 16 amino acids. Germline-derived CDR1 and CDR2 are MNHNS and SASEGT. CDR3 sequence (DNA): TGTGCCAGCAGTGTAAAAGGGGCTGGCTCTGGAAACACCATATATTTT. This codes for CASSVKGAGSGNTIYF.

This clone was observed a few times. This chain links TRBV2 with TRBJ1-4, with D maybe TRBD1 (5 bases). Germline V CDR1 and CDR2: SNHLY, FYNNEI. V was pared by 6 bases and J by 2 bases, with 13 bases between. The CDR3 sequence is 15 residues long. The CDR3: CASRLEGWTNEKLFF. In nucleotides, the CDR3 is TGTGCCAGCAGATTGGAGGGGTGGACTAATGAAAAACTGTTTTTT.

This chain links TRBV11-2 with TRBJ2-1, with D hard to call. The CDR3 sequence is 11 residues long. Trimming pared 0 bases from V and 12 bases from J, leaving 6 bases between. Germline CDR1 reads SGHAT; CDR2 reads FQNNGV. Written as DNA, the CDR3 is TGTGCCAGCAGCTTAGATCGGGTGCAGTTCTTC. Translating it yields CASSLDRVQFF.